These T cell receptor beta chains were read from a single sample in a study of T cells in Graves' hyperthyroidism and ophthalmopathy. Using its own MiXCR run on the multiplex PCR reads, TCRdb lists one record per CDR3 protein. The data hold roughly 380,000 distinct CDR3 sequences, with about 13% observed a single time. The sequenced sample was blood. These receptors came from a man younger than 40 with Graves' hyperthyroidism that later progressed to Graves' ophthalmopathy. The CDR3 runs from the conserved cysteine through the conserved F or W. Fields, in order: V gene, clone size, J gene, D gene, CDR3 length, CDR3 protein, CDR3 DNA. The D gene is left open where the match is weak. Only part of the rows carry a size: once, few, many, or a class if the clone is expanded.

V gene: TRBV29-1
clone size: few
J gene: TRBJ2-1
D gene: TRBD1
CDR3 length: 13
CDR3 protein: CSVDSLQGNEQFF
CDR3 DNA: TGCAGCGTTGATAGTCTACAGGGGAATGAGCAGTTCTTC

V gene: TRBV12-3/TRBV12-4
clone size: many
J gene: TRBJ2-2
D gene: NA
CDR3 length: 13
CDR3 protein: CASSSTGTGELFF
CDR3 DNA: TGTGCCAGCAGCAGCACAGGGACCGGGGAGCTGTTTTTT

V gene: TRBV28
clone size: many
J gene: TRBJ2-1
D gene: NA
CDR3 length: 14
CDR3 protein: CASSLWDRENEQFF
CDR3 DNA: TGTGCCAGCAGTTTGTGGGACCGAGAGAATGAGCAGTTCTTC

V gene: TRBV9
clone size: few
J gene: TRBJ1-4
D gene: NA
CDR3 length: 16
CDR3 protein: CASSVDYRETNEKLFF
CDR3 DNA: TGTGCCAGCAGCGTAGACTACAGGGAGACTAATGAAAAACTGTTTTTT

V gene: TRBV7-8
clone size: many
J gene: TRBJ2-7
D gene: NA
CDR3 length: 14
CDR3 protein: CASSLSRRGDEQYF
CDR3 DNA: TGTGCCAGCAGCTTATCGCGCAGGGGCGACGAGCAGTACTTC

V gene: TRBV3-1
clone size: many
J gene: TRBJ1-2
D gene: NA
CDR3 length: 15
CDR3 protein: CASSQGLRSGVGYTF
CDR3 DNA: TGTGCCAGCAGCCAAGGACTGCGGTCCGGAGTTGGCTACACCTTC

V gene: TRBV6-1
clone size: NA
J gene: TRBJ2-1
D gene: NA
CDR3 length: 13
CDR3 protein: CASSEVQGNEQFF
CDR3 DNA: TGTGCCAGCAGTGAAGTTCAGGGGAATGAGCAGTTCTTC

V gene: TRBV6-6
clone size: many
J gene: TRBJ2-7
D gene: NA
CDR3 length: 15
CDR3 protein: CASSYGAGSRYEQYF
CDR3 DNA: TGTGCCAGCAGTTACGGGGCAGGGAGTCGATACGAGCAGTACTTC

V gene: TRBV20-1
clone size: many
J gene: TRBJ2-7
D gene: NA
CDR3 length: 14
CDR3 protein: CSARGPGAAYEQYF
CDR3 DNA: TGCAGTGCTAGGGGGCCGGGGGCGGCCTACGAGCAGTACTTC

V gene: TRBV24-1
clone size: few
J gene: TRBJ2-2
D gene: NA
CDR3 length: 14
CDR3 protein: CATSDPGSTGELFF
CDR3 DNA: TGTGCCACCAGTGATCCCGGGAGCACCGGGGAGCTGTTTTTT